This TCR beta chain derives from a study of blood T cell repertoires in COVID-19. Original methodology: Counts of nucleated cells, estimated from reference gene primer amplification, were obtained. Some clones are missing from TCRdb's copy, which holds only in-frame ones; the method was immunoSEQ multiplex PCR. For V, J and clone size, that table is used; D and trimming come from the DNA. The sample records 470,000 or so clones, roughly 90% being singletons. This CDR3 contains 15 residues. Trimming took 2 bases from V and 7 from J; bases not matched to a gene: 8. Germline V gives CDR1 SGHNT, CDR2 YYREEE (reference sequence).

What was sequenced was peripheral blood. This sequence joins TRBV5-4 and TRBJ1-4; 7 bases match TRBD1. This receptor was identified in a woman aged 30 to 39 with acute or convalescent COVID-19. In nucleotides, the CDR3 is TGTGCCAGCAGCTTCTCGACAGGGATGGGTGAAAAACTGTTTTTT. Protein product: CASSFSTGMGEKLFF.